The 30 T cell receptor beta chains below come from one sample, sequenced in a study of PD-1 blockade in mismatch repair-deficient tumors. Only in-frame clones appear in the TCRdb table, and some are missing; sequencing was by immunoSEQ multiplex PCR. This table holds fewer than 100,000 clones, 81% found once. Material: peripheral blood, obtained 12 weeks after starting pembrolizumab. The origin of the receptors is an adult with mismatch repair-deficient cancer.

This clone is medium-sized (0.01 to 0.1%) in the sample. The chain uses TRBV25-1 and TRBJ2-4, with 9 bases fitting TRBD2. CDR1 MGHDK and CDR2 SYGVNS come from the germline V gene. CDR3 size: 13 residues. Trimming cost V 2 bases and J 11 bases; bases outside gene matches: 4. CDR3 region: CASSEGLAGLQYF. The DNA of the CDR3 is TGTGCCAGCAGTGAAGGCCTAGCGGGACTTCAGTACTTC.

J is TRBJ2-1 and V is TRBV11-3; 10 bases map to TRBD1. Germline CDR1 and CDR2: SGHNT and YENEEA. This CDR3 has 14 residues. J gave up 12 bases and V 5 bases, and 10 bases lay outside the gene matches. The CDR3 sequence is CASSHLTGGSRQFF. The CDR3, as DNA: TGTGCCAGCAGCCACCTGACAGGGGGCAGCCGGCAGTTCTTC.

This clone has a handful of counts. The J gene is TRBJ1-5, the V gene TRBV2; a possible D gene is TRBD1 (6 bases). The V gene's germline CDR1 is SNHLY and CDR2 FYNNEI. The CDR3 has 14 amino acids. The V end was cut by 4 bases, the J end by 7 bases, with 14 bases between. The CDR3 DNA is TGTGCCAGCAGTGTAGGGGGGCTGGGACAGCCCCAGCATTTT. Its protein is CASSVGGLGQPQHF.

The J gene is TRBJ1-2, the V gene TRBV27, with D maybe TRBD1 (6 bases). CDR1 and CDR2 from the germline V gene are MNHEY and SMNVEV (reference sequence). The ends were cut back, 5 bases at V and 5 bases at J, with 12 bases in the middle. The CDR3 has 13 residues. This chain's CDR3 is CASSPQGPYGYTF. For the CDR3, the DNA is TGTGCCAGCAGTCCACAGGGACCTTATGGCTACACCTTC.

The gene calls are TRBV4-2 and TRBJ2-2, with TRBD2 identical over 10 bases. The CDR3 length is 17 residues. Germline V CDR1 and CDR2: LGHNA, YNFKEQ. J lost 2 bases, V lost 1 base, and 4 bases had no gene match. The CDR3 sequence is CASSQGLAGANTGELFF. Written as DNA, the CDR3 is TGTGCCAGCAGCCAAGGGCTAGCGGGGGCAAACACCGGGGAGCTGTTTTTT.

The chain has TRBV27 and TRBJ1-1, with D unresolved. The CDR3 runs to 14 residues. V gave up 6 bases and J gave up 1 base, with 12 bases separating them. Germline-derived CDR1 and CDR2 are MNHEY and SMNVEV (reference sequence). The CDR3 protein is CASSIDEKNTEAFF. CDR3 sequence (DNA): TGTGCCAGCAGCATCGACGAAAAGAACACTGAAGCTTTCTTT.

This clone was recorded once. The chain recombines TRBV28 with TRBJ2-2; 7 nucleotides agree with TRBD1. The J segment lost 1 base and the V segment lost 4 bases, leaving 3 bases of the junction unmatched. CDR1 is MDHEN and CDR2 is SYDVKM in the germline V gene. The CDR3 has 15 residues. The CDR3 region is CASSSGQVNTGELFF. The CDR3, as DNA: TGTGCCAGCAGTTCTGGACAGGTGAACACCGGGGAGCTGTTTTTT.

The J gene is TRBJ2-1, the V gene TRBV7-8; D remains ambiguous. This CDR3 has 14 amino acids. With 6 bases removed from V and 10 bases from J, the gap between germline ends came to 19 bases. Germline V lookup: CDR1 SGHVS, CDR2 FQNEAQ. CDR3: CASRPATVLGEQFF. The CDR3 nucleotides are TGTGCCAGCAGGCCAGCTACCGTTCTGGGGGAGCAGTTCTTC.

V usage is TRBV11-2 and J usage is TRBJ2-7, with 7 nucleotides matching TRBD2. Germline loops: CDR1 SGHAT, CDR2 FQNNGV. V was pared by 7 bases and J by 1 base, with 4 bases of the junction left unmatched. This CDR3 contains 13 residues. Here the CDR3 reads CASKERDSYEQYF. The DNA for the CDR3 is TGTGCCAGCAAAGAGCGGGATTCCTACGAGCAGTACTTC.

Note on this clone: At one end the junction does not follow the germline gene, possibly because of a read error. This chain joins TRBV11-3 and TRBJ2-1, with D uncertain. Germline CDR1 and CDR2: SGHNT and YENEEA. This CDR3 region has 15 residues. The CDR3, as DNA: TGTGCCAGCACCTTAAACACAATCTCCTACAATGAGCAGTTCTTC. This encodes CASTLNTISYNEQFF. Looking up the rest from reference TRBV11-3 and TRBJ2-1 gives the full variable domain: EAGVVQSPRYKIIEKKQPVAFWCNPISGHNTLYWYLQNLGQGPELLIRYENEEAVDDSQLPKDRFSAERLKGVDSTLKIQPAELGDSAVYLCASTLNTISYNEQFFGPGTRLTVL.

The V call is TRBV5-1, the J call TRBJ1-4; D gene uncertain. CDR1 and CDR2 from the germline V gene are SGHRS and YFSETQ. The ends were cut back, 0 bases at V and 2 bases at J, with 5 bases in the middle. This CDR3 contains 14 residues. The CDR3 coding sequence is TGCGCCAGCAGCTTGGGGGCGACTAATGAAAAACTGTTTTTT. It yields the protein CASSLGATNEKLFF.

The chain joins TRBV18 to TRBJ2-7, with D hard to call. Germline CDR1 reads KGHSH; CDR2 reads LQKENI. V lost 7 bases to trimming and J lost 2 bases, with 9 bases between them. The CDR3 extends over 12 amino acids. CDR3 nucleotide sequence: TGTGCCAGCTTGGACGGAACCTACGAGCAGTACTTC. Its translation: CASLDGTYEQYF.

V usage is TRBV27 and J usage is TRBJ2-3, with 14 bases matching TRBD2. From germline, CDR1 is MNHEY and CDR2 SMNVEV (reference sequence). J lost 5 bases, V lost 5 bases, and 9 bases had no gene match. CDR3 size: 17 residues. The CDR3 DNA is TGTGCCAGCAGTCCCCAGGGACTAGCGGGAGCGAGAGATACGCAGTATTTT. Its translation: CASSPQGLAGARDTQYF.

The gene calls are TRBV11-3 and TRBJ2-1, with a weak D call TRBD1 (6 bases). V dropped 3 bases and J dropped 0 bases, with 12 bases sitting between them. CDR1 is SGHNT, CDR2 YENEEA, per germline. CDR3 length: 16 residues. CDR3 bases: TGTGCCAGCAGCTTGGTGGGGGCCCACTCCTACAATGAGCAGTTCTTC. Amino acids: CASSLVGAHSYNEQFF.

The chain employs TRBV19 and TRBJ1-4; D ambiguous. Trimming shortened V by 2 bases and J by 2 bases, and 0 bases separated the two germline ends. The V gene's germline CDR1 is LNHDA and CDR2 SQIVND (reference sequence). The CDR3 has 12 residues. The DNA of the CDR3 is TGTGCCAGTAGTATAACTAATGAAAAACTGTTTTTT. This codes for CASSITNEKLFF.

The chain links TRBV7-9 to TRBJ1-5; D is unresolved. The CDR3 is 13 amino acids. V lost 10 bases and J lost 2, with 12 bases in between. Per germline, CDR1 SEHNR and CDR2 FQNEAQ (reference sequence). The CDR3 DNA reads TGTGCCACCCCTGGCGACGGCAATCAGCCCCAGCATTTT. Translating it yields CATPGDGNQPQHF.

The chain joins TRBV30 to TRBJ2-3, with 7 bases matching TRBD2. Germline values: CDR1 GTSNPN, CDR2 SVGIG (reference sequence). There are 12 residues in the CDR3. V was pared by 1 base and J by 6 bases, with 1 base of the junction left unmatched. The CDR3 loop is CAWSGGSDTQYF. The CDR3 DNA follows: TGTGCCTGGAGTGGCGGGAGCGATACGCAGTATTTT.

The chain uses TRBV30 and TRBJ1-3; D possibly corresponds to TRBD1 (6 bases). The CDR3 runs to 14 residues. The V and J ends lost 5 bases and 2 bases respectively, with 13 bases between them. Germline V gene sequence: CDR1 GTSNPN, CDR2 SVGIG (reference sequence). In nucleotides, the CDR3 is TGTGCCTGGCAGGGGTTAGTCCCTGGAAACACCATATATTTT. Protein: CAWQGLVPGNTIYF.

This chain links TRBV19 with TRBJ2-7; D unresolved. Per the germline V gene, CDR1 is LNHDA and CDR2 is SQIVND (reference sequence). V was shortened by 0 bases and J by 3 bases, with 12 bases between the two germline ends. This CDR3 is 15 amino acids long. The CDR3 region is CASSIDGGDVYEQYF. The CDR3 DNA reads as TGTGCCAGTAGTATAGATGGTGGCGACGTCTACGAGCAGTACTTC. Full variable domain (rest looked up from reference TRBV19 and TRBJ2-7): DGGITQSPKYLFRKEGQNVTLSCEQNLNHDAMYWYRQDPGQGLRLIYYSQIVNDFQKGDIAEGYSVSREKKESFPLTVTSAQKNPTAFYLCASSIDGGDVYEQYFGPGTRLTVT.

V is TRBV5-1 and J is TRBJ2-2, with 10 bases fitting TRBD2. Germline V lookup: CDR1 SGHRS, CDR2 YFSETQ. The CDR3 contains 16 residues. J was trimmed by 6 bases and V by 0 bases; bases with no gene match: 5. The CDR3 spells CASSLVPGTSAGELFF. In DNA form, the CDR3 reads TGCGCCAGCAGCTTGGTTCCCGGGACTAGCGCCGGGGAGCTGTTTTTT.

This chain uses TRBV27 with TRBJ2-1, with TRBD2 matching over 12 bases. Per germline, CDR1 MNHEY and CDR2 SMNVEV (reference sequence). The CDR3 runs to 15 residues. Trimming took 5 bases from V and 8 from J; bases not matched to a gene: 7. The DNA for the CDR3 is TGTGCCAGCAGTCAAGCTAGCGGGAGGGCCCATGAGCAGTTCTTC. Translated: CASSQASGRAHEQFF.

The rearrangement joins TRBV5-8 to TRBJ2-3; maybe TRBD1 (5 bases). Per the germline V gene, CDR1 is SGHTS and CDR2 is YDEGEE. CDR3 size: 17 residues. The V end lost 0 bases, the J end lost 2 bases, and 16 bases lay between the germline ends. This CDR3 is CASSLGETGILTDTQYF. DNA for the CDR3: TGTGCCAGCAGCTTGGGGGAAACAGGCATCCTCACAGATACGCAGTATTTT.

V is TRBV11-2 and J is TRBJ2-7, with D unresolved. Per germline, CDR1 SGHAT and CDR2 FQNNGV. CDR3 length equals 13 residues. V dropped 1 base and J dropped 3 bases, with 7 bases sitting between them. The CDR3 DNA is TGTGCCAGCAGCTTAGGAGTGAGCTACGAGCAGTACTTC. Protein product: CASSLGVSYEQYF.

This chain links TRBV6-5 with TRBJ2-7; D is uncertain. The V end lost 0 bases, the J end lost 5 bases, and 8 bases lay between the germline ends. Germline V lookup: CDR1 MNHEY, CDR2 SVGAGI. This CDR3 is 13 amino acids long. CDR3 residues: CASSYSSEHEQYF. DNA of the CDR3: TGTGCCAGCAGTTACTCTTCGGAGCACGAGCAGTACTTC.

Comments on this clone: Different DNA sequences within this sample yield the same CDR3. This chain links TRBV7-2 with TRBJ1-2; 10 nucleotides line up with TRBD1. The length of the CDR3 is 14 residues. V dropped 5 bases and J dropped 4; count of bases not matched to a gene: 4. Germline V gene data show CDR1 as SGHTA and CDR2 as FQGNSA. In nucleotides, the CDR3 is TGTGCCAGCAGCCCGGACAGGGGGGGCTATGGCTACACCTTC. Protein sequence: CASSPDRGGYGYTF.

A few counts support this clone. CDR3 DNA: TGTGCCAGCAGCTTCAATCCGGGATCATGGGGAATGAACACTGAAGCTTTCTTT. Its translation is CASSFNPGSWGMNTEAFF. This chain connects TRBV7-8 to TRBJ1-1; D remains unclear. The CDR3 loop spans 18 amino acids. Germline V gives CDR1 SGHVS, CDR2 FQNEAQ. Between the trimmed V and J ends, which lost 3 bases and 0 bases, there was a span of 20 bases.

CDR3 region: CASNKGARGDSYEQYF. CDR3 DNA sequence: TGTGCCAGTAACAAAGGGGCGCGAGGTGACTCCTACGAGCAGTACTTC. The chain employs TRBV19 and TRBJ2-7, with D perhaps TRBD1 (5 bases). The CDR3 is made up of 16 amino acids. CDR1 and CDR2 (germline): LNHDA, SQIVND (reference sequence). V was pared by 7 bases and J by 0 bases, with 19 bases between.

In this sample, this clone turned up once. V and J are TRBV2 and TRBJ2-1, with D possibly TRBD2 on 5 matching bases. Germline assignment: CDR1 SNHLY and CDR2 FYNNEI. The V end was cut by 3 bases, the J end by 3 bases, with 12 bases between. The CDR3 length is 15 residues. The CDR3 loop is CASSDEGQVYNEQFF. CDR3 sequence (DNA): TGTGCCAGCAGTGATGAGGGCCAGGTCTACAATGAGCAGTTCTTC.

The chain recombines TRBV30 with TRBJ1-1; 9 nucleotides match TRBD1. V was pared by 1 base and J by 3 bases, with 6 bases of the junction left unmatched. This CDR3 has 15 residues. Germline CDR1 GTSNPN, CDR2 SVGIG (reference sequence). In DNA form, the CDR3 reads TGTGCCTGGAGTGCGCGACAGGGGGGTTACACTGAAGCTTTCTTT. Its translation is CAWSARQGGYTEAFF.

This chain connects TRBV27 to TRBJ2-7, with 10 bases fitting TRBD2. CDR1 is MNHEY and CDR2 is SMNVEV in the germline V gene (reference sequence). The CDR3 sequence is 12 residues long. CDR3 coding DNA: TGTGAGCGGGAGGGGCCGGGCTACGAGCAGTACTTC. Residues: CEREGPGYEQYF.